The source of this TCR beta chain is a study of T cells after yellow fever vaccination. Study-wide results and caveats: Among all clonotypes, a small share was observed in both CD4 and CD8 compartments.

This CDR3 has 13 residues. V shed 6 bases and J shed 4 bases, with 12 bases lying between them. Germline CDR1 and CDR2: MNHNS and SASEGT. Researchers made TCR cDNA using 5'RACE template switching, and this step added a universal primer site and UMIs. TCRdb independently ran MiXCR on the 5' RACE reads; one entry per CDR3 protein. This table holds over 300,000 distinct CDR3 sequences, 6.8% found once. About this clonotype itself: Its cognate antigen is unknown.

The specimen was PBMCs, collected approximately 40 days after the first yellow fever vaccination. This chain uses TRBV6-1 with TRBJ1-1; D uncertain. This TCR came from a man aged 18 to 30 who received the YFV17D yellow fever vaccine. The CDR3 DNA follows: TGTGCCAGCAGCCCTCCCGGGCGCACTGAAGCTTTCTTT. Translating it yields CASSPPGRTEAFF.